Shown below are 4 T cell receptor beta chains from a single sample sequenced in a study of early T cells in non-severe SARS-CoV-2 infection (dated by TCRdb to the early 2020s). The protocol used for the library was 5' RACE. Instrument on record: NextSeq 500. TCRdb handled the public reads itself, with Q25 trimming in fastp and clone calling in MiXCR, and kept productive beta chains. Each entry is one CDR3 protein sequence, shown with its most common DNA and genes. This sample lists about 49,000 distinct CDR3 sequences; 12% were detected once. 7.5% to 9.5% of the sample is taken by the ten largest. Specimen: whole blood. The receptor source for this set is an adult who was a healthcare worker with PCR-confirmed SARS-CoV-2 infection or an uninfected control (not recorded which).

This clonotype has ten or more counts. Here the CDR3 reads CASSLGDRQGAGGYTF. The CDR3 nucleotides read TGCGCCAGCAGCTTGGGAGATCGGCAGGGGGCTGGAGGCTACACCTTC. The V gene is TRBV5-1, the J gene TRBJ1-2; TRBD1 aligns across 8 bases. This CDR3 region has 16 residues. Unmatched junction bases numbered 12, after V lost 0 bases and J lost 8 bases. The V gene's germline CDR1 is SGHRS and CDR2 YFSETQ.

The genes are TRBV5-1 and TRBJ2-7, with TRBD2 as a possible D gene (6 bases). Trimming removed 5 bases at V and 4 bases at J, with 13 bases between. The germline gives CDR1 SGHRS, CDR2 YFSETQ. CDR3 size: 13 residues. CDR3 nucleotide sequence: TGCGCCAGCAGGGAGGGAACACCATACGAGCAGTACTTC. It codes for CASREGTPYEQYF.

CDR3 nucleotides: TGTGCCAGCAGCCAAGTGGGACAGGGGCTCTACAATGAGCAGTTCTTC. Its protein product is CASSQVGQGLYNEQFF. The chain couples TRBV3-1 to TRBJ2-1; 10 nucleotides align to TRBD1. The germline CDR1 and CDR2 sequences are LGHDT and YNNKEL (reference sequence). With V trimmed by 1 base and J by 3 bases, 3 bases remained unmatched. The CDR3 has 16 amino acids.

This clonotype occurred many times. J is TRBJ2-3 and V is TRBV7-3; D is ambiguous. The CDR3 covers 12 residues. The germline CDR1 and CDR2 sequences are SGHTA and FQGTGA. The germline V and J ends were trimmed by 5 bases and 4 bases, with 7 bases remaining between them. The CDR3 loop reads CASSPVSDTQYF. DNA of the CDR3: TGTGCCAGCAGCCCCGTCTCAGATACGCAGTATTTT.